This T cell receptor beta chain appears in the sequencing data of a study of tumor-infiltrating lymphocytes in primary liver carcinoma. Total RNA (around 500 ng) served as template for TCR beta cDNA synthesis primed by a constant-region primer. Slightly modified ARM-PCR served as the procedure for the TCR beta libraries. These libraries came from three rounds of nested multiplex PCR. Running 10 cycles apiece, the first two PCR rounds relied on TRBV1-TRBV30 forward primers together with a C-beta reverse primer. TCRdb re-analysed the multiplex PCR reads in MiXCR, keeping a single row per CDR3 protein. The data contain 310,000 or so distinct CDR3 sequences, around 50% of them singletons. The CDR3 runs 16 residues. Germline CDR1 SGHAT, CDR2 FQNNGV. Losses at the gene ends were 5 bases for V and 9 bases for J; bases not matched to a gene: 14. In addition to blood RNA drawn from unsorted whole blood, germline DNA was extracted.

The count of this clonotype is one. This chain joins TRBV11-2 and TRBJ2-2, with TRBD1 matching over 8 bases. The receptor was derived from a woman younger than 45 with primary liver carcinoma and hepatitis B virus infection. Specimen: peripheral blood. The DNA for the CDR3 is TGTGCCAGCAGCCCCGGGACAGGCACTTATACCAGGGAGCTGTTTTTT. This codes for CASSPGTGTYTRELFF.